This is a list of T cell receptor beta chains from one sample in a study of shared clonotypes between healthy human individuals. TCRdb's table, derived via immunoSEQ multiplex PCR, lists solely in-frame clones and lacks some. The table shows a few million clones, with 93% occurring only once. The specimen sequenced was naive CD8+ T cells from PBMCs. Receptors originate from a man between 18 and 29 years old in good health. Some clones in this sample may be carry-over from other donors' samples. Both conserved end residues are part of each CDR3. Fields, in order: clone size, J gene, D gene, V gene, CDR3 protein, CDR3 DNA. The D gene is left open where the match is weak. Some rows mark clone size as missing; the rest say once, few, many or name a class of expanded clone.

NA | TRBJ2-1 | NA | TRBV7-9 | CASSLPPTGISGVDEQFF | TGTGCCAGCAGCTTACCCCCCACCGGGATCTCAGGTGTGGATGAGCAGTTCTTC
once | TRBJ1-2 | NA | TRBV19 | CASLGPYGYTF | TGTGCCTCTCTAGGGCCCTATGGCTACACCTTC
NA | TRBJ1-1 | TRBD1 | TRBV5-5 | CASSAGTGANTEAFF | TGTGCCAGCAGCGCCGGGACAGGGGCGAACACTGAAGCTTTCTTT
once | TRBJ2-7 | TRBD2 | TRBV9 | CASSSGTSRSYEQYF | TGTGCCAGCAGTTCCGGGACTAGCAGGTCCTACGAGCAGTACTTC
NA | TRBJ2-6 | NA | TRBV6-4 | CASRPGTLTSGANVLTF | TGTGCCAGCAGACCCGGGACACTTACTTCTGGGGCCAACGTCCTGACTTTC
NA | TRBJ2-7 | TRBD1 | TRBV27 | CASSLSQRQGAAYEQYF | TGTGCCAGCAGTTTATCTCAGCGACAGGGGGCCGCCTACGAGCAGTACTTC
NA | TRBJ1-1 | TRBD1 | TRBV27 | CASNPFPRQGGTEAFF | TGTGCCAGCAACCCTTTCCCTAGACAGGGGGGCACTGAAGCTTTCTTT
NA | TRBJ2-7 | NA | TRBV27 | CASSFGESYEQYF | TGTGCCAGCAGTTTCGGGGAAAGCTACGAGCAGTACTTC
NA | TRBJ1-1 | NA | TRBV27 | CASSLSLGGDTEAFF | TGTGCCAGCAGTTTGAGTTTAGGGGGGGACACTGAAGCTTTCTTT
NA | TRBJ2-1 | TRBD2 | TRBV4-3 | CASSHPRVAGGPHEQFF | TGCGCCAGCAGCCACCCCCGAGTAGCGGGAGGGCCACATGAGCAGTTCTTC
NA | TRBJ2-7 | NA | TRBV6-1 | CASILGAGAGYEQYF | TGTGCCAGCATCCTCGGGGCAGGGGCGGGCTACGAGCAGTACTTC
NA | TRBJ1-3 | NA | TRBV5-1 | CASSSITGTGNTIYF | TGCGCCAGCAGCTCGATTACAGGGACTGGAAACACCATATATTTT
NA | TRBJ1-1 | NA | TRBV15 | CATSGRGVNTEAFF | TGTGCCACCAGCGGCCGCGGAGTCAACACTGAAGCTTTCTTT
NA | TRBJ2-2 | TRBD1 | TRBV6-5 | CASSYSPWDSTGELFF | TGTGCCAGCAGTTACTCGCCGTGGGACAGCACCGGGGAGCTGTTTTTT
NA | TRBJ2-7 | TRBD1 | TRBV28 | CASSGGQGGREQYF | TGTGCCAGCAGTGGGGGACAGGGAGGACGCGAGCAGTACTTC
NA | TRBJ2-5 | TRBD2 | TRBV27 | CASSSTSGAVIGWEGQYF | TGTGCCAGCAGTTCGACTAGCGGAGCCGTTATAGGGTGGGAGGGACAGTACTTC
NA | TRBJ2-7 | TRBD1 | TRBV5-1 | CASSGTETGDNEQYF | TGCGCCAGCAGCGGAACAGAGACAGGGGACAACGAGCAGTACTTC
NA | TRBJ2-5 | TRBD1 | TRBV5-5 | CASSSRQGQETQYF | TGTGCCAGCAGCTCGAGACAGGGCCAAGAGACCCAGTACTTC
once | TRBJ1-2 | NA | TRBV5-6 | CASSFYGGYTF | TGTGCCAGCAGCTTTTACGGGGGCTACACCTTC
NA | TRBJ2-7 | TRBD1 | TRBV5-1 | CASSRAGTVYEQYF | TGCGCCAGCAGCCGTGCCGGGACAGTCTACGAGCAGTACTTC
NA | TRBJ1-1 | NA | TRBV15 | CATSRGRDHMNTEAFF | TGTGCCACCAGCAGAGGTCGGGACCACATGAACACTGAAGCTTTCTTT
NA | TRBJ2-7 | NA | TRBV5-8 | CASSLPPIGLPEQYF | TGTGCCAGCAGCTTACCTCCTATTGGGCTCCCCGAGCAGTACTTC
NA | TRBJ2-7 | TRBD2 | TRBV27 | CASSFSGRRSYEQYF | TGTGCCAGCAGTTTTAGCGGGAGAAGATCCTACGAGCAGTACTTC
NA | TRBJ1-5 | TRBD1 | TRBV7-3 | CASSSRASAGDRCQPQHF | TGTGCCAGCAGCTCCCGGGCATCTGCGGGGGACAGGTGCCAGCCCCAGCATTTT
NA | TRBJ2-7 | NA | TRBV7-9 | CASSLVSAGTYEQYF | TGTGCCAGCAGCTTAGTTAGTGCTGGCACTTACGAGCAGTACTTC
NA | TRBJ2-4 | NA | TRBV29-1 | CSVVGLGGSKNIQYF | TGCAGCGTTGTGGGTCTTGGAGGGTCCAAAAACATTCAGTACTTC
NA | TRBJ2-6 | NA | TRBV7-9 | CASSLFIRDGSTGANVLTF | TGTGCCAGCAGCTTATTTATACGGGACGGGTCGACCGGGGCCAACGTCCTGACTTTC